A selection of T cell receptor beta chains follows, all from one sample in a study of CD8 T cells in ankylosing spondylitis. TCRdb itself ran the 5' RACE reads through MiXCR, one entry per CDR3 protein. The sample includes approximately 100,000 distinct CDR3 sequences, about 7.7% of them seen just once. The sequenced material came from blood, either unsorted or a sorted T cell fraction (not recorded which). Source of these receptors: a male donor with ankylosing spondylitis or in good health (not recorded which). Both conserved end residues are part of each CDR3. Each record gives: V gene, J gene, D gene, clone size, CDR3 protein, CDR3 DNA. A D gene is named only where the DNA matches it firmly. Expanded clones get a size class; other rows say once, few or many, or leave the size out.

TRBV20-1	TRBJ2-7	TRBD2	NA	CSTRGTSGVYSYEQYF	TGCAGTACTAGAGGGACTAGCGGGGTTTACTCCTACGAGCAGTACTTC
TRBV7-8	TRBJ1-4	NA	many	CASSLISGRVTGKLFF	TGTGCCAGCAGCTTGATCTCCGGCAGGGTAACGGGAAAACTGTTTTTT
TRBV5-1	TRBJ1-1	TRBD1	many	CASSFSTGRGYTEAFF	TGCGCCAGCAGCTTCTCGACAGGGCGCGGCTACACTGAAGCTTTCTTT
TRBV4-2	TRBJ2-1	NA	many	CASSQGPGRSYEQFF	TGTGCCAGCAGCCAAGGGCCCGGGAGATCCTATGAGCAGTTCTTC
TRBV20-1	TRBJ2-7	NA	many	CSAPSGFHEQYF	TGCAGTGCCCCGAGTGGATTCCACGAGCAGTACTTC
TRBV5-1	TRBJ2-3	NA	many	CASGVQGLPGDTQYF	TGCGCCAGCGGCGTACAGGGCCTCCCGGGAGATACGCAGTATTTT
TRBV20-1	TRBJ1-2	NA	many	CSASRPTNYGYTF	TGCAGTGCTAGTCGCCCTACAAACTATGGCTACACCTTC
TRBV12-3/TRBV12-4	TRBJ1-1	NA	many	CASSFVGPNTEAFF	TGTGCCAGCAGTTTTGTAGGGCCGAACACTGAAGCTTTCTTT
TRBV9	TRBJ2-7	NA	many	CASSPRSGLSSYEQYF	TGTGCCAGCAGCCCCAGGTCGGGACTTAGCTCCTACGAGCAGTACTTC
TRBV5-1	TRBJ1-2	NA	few	CASSFPGGGYTF	TGCGCCAGCAGCTTTCCGGGAGGCGGCTACACCTTC
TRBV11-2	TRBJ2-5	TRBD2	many	CASSYFSGPQETQYF	TGTGCCAGCAGCTACTTTAGCGGGCCCCAAGAGACCCAGTACTTC
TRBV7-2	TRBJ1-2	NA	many	CASSQISTGGYTF	TGTGCCAGCAGCCAAATCTCTACCGGAGGCTACACCTTC
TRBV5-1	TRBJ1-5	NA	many	CASSLSGGGGNQPQHF	TGCGCCAGCAGCCTCTCTGGGGGAGGCGGCAATCAGCCCCAGCATTTT
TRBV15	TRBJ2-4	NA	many	CATSRVGGAKNIQYF	TGTGCCACCAGCAGAGTCGGCGGAGCCAAAAACATTCAGTACTTC
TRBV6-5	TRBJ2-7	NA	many	CASSYGLASVDYEQYF	TGTGCCAGCAGTTACGGCTTGGCTAGCGTGGACTACGAGCAGTACTTC
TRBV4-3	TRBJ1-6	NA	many	CASSQEGTPLHF	TGCGCCAGCAGCCAAGAAGGAACACCCCTCCACTTT
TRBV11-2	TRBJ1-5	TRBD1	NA	CASSLEGTGAGNQPQHF	TGTGCCAGCAGCTTAGAGGGTACAGGGGCAGGAAATCAGCCCCAGCATTTT
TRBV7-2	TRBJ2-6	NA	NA	CASSLGGPRSGANVLTF	TGTGCCAGCAGCTTAGGGGGCCCCAGATCTGGGGCCAACGTCCTGACTTTC
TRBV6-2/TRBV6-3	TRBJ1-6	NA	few	CASSQGVGTYNSPLHF	TGTGCCAGTTCACAGGGAGTTGGAACCTATAATTCACCCCTCCACTTT
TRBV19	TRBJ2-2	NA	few	CASSIRRENTGELFF	TGTGCCAGTAGTATAAGGCGGGAGAACACCGGGGAGCTGTTTTTT
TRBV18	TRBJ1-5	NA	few	CASSDDGYQPQHF	TGTGCCAGCTCAGACGACGGTTATCAGCCCCAGCATTTT
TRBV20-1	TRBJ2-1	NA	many	CSARGLSRSREDEQFF	TGCAGTGCTAGAGGGCTTTCGCGTTCTAGGGAAGATGAGCAGTTCTTC
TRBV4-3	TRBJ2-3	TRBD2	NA	CASSPRGASGYTDTQYF	TGCGCCAGCAGCCCGAGAGGAGCTAGCGGCTACACAGATACGCAGTATTTT
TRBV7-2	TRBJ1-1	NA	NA	CASSSTMNTKAFF	TGTGCCAGCAGTTCTACGATGAACACTAAAGCTTTCTTT
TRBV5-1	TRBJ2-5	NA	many	CASSLYGRQGLAAQETQYF	TGCGCCAGCAGCTTGTATGGAAGACAGGGCCTAGCGGCTCAAGAGACCCAGTACTTC
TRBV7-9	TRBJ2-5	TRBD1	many	CASSSSGTGETQYF	TGTGCCAGCAGCTCCTCCGGGACAGGGGAGACCCAGTACTTC
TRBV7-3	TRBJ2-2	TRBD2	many	CASSTGLAPGELFF	TGTGCCAGCAGCACAGGACTAGCACCCGGGGAGCTGTTTTTT
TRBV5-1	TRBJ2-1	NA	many	CASSLGPADGEQFF	TGCGCCAGCAGCTTGGGTCCAGCGGACGGTGAGCAGTTCTTC
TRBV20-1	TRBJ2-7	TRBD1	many	CSATGQGAYEQYF	TGCAGTGCTACCGGACAGGGCGCCTACGAGCAGTACTTC
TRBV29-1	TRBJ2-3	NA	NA	CSVEGFASTDTQYF	TGCAGCGTTGAGGGCTTCGCTAGCACAGATACGCAGTATTTT
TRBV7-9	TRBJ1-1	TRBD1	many	CASSLSAGGGTEAFF	TGTGCCAGCAGCTTAAGCGCAGGGGGCGGGACTGAAGCTTTCTTT
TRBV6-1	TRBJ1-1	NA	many	CASSEQNTEAFF	TGTGCCAGCAGTGAACAAAACACTGAAGCTTTCTTT
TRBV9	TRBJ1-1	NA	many	CASSSGQNTEAFF	TGTGCCAGCAGCTCCGGACAGAACACTGAAGCTTTCTTT
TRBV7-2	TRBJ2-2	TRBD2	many	CASSFRPSGRETGELFF	TGTGCCAGCAGCTTTCGGCCTAGCGGGAGAGAGACCGGGGAGCTGTTTTTT
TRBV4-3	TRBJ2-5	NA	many	CASSLAVQETQYF	TGCGCCAGCAGCCTCGCAGTCCAAGAGACCCAGTACTTC
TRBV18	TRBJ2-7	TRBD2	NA	CASSPDTNSGRPSYEQYF	TGTGCCAGCTCACCCGACACCAACAGCGGGAGACCCTCCTACGAGCAGTACTTC
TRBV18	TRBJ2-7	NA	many	CASSQLQDSEQYF	TGTGCCAGCTCACAATTACAGGATTCCGAGCAGTACTTC
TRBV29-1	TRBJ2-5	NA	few	CSVGPTVGETQYF	TGCAGCGTTGGTCCCACCGTTGGGGAGACCCAGTACTTC
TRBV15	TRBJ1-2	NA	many	CATSRDARARADGYTF	TGTGCCACCAGCAGAGATGCCCGGGCCCGTGCGGATGGCTACACCTTC
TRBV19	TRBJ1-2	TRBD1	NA	CASSPGQGHYGYTF	TGTGCCAGTAGTCCTGGACAGGGGCACTATGGCTACACCTTC
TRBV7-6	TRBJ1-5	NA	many	CASSPQEGQPQHF	TGTGCCAGCAGCCCCCAAGAAGGACAGCCCCAGCATTTT
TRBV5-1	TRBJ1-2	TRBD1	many	CVSSPDRARYGYTF	TGCGTCAGCAGCCCGGACAGGGCCCGATATGGCTACACCTTC
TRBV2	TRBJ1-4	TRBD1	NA	CASSRRTGTNEKLFF	TGTGCCAGCTCCCGACGGACAGGGACTAATGAAAAACTGTTTTTT
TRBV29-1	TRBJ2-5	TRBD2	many	CSVSAGGKTQYF	TGCAGCGTTTCAGCGGGGGGGAAGACCCAGTACTTC
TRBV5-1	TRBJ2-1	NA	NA	CASSLSEGAYNEQFF	TGCGCCAGCAGCCTATCGGAGGGGGCCTACAATGAGCAGTTCTTC
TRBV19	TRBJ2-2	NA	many	CATFARSGELFF	TGTGCCACTTTCGCTCGTTCCGGGGAGCTGTTTTTT
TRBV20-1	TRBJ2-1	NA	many	CSASKGTGNGQFF	TGCAGTGCTAGTAAGGGGACGGGCAATGGGCAGTTCTTC
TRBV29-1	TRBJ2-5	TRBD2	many	CSVVNGRGSETQYF	TGCAGCGTTGTTAATGGGAGGGGTTCAGAGACCCAGTACTTC
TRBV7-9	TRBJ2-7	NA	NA	CASSPPSKPYEQYF	TGTGCCAGCAGCCCTCCTTCGAAGCCCTACGAGCAGTACTTC
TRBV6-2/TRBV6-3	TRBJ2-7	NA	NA	CASSYRIYEQYF	TGTGCCAGCAGTTACCGCATCTACGAGCAGTACTTC
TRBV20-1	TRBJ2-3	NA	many	CSVFGGTDTQYF	TGCAGTGTGTTTGGGGGCACAGATACGCAGTATTTT
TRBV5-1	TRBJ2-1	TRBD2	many	CASSGSLADSYNEQFF	TGCGCCAGCAGCGGAAGCCTAGCGGACTCCTACAATGAGCAGTTCTTC
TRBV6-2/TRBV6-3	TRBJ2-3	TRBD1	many	CASRTGGTDTQYF	TGTGCCAGCAGAACAGGGGGCACAGATACGCAGTATTTT
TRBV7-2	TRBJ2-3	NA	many	CASSLGLVSTDTQYF	TGTGCCAGCAGCCTGGGACTGGTCAGCACAGATACGCAGTATTTT
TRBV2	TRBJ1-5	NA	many	CASSGLRGSNQPQHF	TGTGCCAGCAGTGGCCTGCGGGGGAGCAATCAGCCCCAGCATTTT
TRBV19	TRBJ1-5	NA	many	CASSFRNSNQPQHF	TGTGCCAGTAGTTTTCGTAATAGCAATCAGCCCCAGCATTTT
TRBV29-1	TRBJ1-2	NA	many	CSVGEVGYTF	TGCAGCGTTGGGGAGGTGGGCTACACCTTC
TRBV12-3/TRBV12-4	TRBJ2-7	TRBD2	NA	CASSSGPREGYEQYF	TGTGCCAGCAGTTCGGGTCCCAGGGAGGGCTACGAGCAGTACTTC